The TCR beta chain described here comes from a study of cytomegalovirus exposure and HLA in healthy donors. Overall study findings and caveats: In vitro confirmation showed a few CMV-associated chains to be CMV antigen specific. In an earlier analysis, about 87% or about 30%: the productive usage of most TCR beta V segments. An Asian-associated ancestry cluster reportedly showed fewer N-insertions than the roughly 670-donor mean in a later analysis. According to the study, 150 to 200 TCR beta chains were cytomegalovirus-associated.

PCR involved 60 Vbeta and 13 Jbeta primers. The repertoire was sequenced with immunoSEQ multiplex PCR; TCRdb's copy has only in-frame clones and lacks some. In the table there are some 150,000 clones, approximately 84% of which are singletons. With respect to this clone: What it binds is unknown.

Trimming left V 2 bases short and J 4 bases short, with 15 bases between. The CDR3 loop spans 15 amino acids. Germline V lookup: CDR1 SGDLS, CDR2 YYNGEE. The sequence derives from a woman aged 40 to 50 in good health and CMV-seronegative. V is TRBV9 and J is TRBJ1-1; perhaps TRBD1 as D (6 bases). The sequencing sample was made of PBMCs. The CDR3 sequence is CASSVTMAGVTEAFF. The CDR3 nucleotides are TGTGCCAGCAGCGTCACAATGGCAGGGGTCACTGAAGCTTTCTTT.